Shown below are 31 T cell receptor beta chains from a single sample sequenced in a study of regulatory T cells in long-lasting Graves disease. Time point noted: persistent/refractory GD, antithyroid drugs over 5 years with positive TRAb. Extracted PBMC RNA gave rise to the TCR library. Arm-PCR with iRepertoire HTBI primers amplified the CDR3 regions for these TCR beta libraries. TCRdb analysed the multiplex PCR reads with MiXCR anew, one entry per CDR3 protein. The sample comprises 650,000 to 850,000 distinct CDR3 sequences, about 32% of which are singletons, and about 42% rests with the top ten. Source: peripheral blood mononuclear cells (PBMCs), taken when the disease was refractory, from a patient treated with antithyroid drugs. These receptors came from a female donor with Graves disease.

This sequence joins TRBV3-1 and TRBJ2-7; 7 nucleotides match TRBD1. There are 16 residues in the CDR3. Germline trimming cut 2 bases from V and 2 bases from J; bases unmatched to any gene: 9. Germline assignment: CDR1 LGHDT and CDR2 YNNKEL (reference sequence). The CDR3 coding sequence is TGTGCCAGCAGCCAATCTTTTAGGGGGACAGCCTACGAGCAGTACTTC. Protein product: CASSQSFRGTAYEQYF.

This clonotype occurred a few times. The chain uses TRBV6-1 and TRBJ1-6, with 7 bases fitting TRBD1. V was pared by 4 bases and J by 8 bases, with 8 bases of the junction left unmatched. Germline-derived CDR1 and CDR2 are MNHNS and SASEGT. The CDR3 sequence is 15 residues long. The CDR3 bases are TGTGCCAGCAGTGTACCGGGACAGAGAGATTCACCCCTCCACTTT. Translating gives CASSVPGQRDSPLHF.

J is TRBJ1-5 and V is TRBV11-2; TRBD1 might be the D (5 bases). Germline V gene lookup returns CDR1 SGHAT and CDR2 FQNNGV. The CDR3 covers 15 residues. V was pared by 5 bases and J by 2 bases, with 13 bases between. This chain's CDR3 is CASSPAGVGNQPQHF. The CDR3, as DNA: TGTGCCAGCAGCCCGGCGGGGGTCGGCAATCAGCCCCAGCATTTT.

The chain employs TRBV7-8 and TRBJ1-5, with D perhaps matching TRBD1 (6 bases). V was cut by 0 bases and J by 9 bases, with 15 bases left in between. Germline CDR1 and CDR2: SGHVS and FQNEAQ. The CDR3 runs to 15 residues. The CDR3 DNA sequence: TGTGCCAGCAGCTTAGCCCGAGGGGGTTTATGGCCCCAGCATTTT. It yields the protein CASSLARGGLWPQHF. Looking up the rest from reference TRBV7-8 and TRBJ1-5 gives the full variable domain: GAGVSQSPRYKVAKRGQDVALRCDPISGHVSLFWYQQALGQGPEFLTYFQNEAQLDKSGLPSDRFFAERPEGSVSTLKIQRTQQEDSAVYLCASSLARGGLWPQHFGDGTRLSIL.

This clonotype was recorded many times. The CDR3 reads CASSIGWYEQYF. The CDR3, as DNA: TGTGCCAGCAGTATCGGTTGGTACGAGCAGTACTTC. This chain connects TRBV11-2 to TRBJ2-7; no definite D call. CDR1 and CDR2 from the germline V gene are SGHAT and FQNNGV. This CDR3 is built from 12 residues. With 6 bases removed from V and 4 bases from J, the gap between germline ends came to 10 bases. Based on the CDR3 plus reference TRBV11-2 and TRBJ2-7, the full variable domain is EAGVAQSPRYKIIEKRQSVAFWCNPISGHATLYWYQQILGQGPKLLIQFQNNGVVDDSQLPKDRFSAERLKGVDSTLKIQPAKLEDSAVYLCASSIGWYEQYFGPGTRLTVT.

V gene TRBV6-1 combines with J gene TRBJ1-1; D is possibly TRBD1 (5 bases). Germline CDR1 is MNHNS and CDR2 is SASEGT. The ends were cut back, 6 bases at V and 0 bases at J, with 20 bases in the middle. The CDR3 is 17 residues long. The CDR3 loop is CASRLGHGSPMNTEAFF. As DNA, the CDR3 is TGTGCCAGCAGACTGGGGCACGGTTCCCCTATGAACACTGAAGCTTTCTTT.

This clonotype was detected a few times. This chain links TRBV9 with TRBJ1-5; 7 bases match TRBD1. The junction had 8 bases not matched to a gene; V was cut back by 4 bases and J by 4 bases. CDR1 is SGDLS, CDR2 YYNGEE, per germline. CDR3 length equals 15 residues. The CDR3 spells CASSPPGTANQPQHF. In DNA form, the CDR3 reads TGTGCCAGCAGCCCACCCGGGACAGCTAATCAGCCCCAGCATTTT.

This clonotype came up a few times. The chain is built from TRBV12-3 or TRBV12-4 and TRBJ1-5, with 9 bases lining up with TRBD1. J gave up 2 bases and V 6 bases, and 5 bases lay outside the gene matches. The CDR3 has 15 residues. CDR3 nucleotides: TGTGCCAGCAGCTCCCGGGACAGGGGCAATCAGCCCCAGCATTTT. It specifies CASSSRDRGNQPQHF.

This sequence joins TRBV5-1 and TRBJ1-2, with no clear D. Germline CDR1 SGHRS, CDR2 YFSETQ. The V and J ends lost 4 bases and 3 bases respectively, with 16 bases between them. This CDR3 has 15 residues. The CDR3 loop reads CASSPTAALDYGYTF. The CDR3 DNA sequence: TGCGCCAGCAGCCCCACGGCGGCTCTCGACTATGGCTACACCTTC.

The table lists this clonotype with a few counts. The CDR3 here is CASSYKMNTEAFF. The CDR3 DNA reads as TGTGCCAGCAGTTACAAGATGAACACTGAAGCTTTCTTT. The rearrangement uses TRBV6-9 and TRBJ1-1; D not resolved. Germline CDR1 and CDR2: MNHGY and SVAAGI. This CDR3 spans 13 amino acids. Deletions cut 3 bases from V and 0 bases from J, with 5 bases between.

The genes are TRBV7-3 and TRBJ2-5; 8 bases are shared with TRBD2. Germline V gene data show CDR1 as SGHTA and CDR2 as FQGTGA. CDR3 length: 16 residues. V shed 0 bases, J shed 5 bases, and the junction held 8 bases outside the gene matches. CDR3 coding DNA: TGTGCCAGCAGCTTAACCGGGAGGGCCACAAGGGAGACCCAGTACTTC. Residues: CASSLTGRATRETQYF.

This sequence joins TRBV2 and TRBJ1-1; D may be TRBD1 (5 bases). The CDR3 spans 15 residues. In germline, CDR1 is SNHLY, CDR2 FYNNEI. Trimming pared 8 bases from V and 1 base from J, leaving 17 bases between. The CDR3 loop reads CASLREQVSNTEAFF. The CDR3 region has the DNA TGTGCCAGCTTGCGGGAACAGGTTTCGAACACTGAAGCTTTCTTT.

The table lists this clonotype with a few counts. V gene TRBV27 combines with J gene TRBJ1-1; D not certain. Deletions cut 3 bases from V and 11 bases from J, with 13 bases between. The CDR3 contains 12 residues. CDR1 MNHEY and CDR2 SMNVEV come from the germline V gene (reference sequence). The DNA for the CDR3 is TGTGCCAGCAGTTTCGATCGGAGTCGGGCTTTCTTT. Translation: CASSFDRSRAFF.

This clonotype was recorded a few times. The chain carries TRBV3-1 and TRBJ1-2; no definite D call. Germline CDR1 LGHDT, CDR2 YNNKEL (reference sequence). Trimming took off 3 bases at V and 11 bases at J, with 13 bases between the two ends. The length of the CDR3 is 12 residues. CDR3 amino acids: CASSHTPFGYTF. The CDR3 bases are TGTGCCAGCAGCCACACCCCCTTCGGTTACACCTTC.

V is TRBV3-1 and J is TRBJ2-7; D not resolved. V shed 5 bases and J shed 2 bases, with 16 bases lying between them. CDR1 is LGHDT, CDR2 YNNKEL, per germline (reference sequence). This CDR3 region has 15 residues. CDR3 in DNA: TGTGCCAGCAGCAAGATCACCGGGCCCCCCTACGAGCAGTACTTC. Protein sequence: CASSKITGPPYEQYF.

The J gene is TRBJ2-7, the V gene TRBV10-3, with D unclear. In germline, CDR1 is ENHRY, CDR2 SYGVKD. V was cut by 4 bases and J by 3 bases, with 7 bases left in between. CDR3 length equals 12 residues. In DNA form, the CDR3 reads TGTGCCATCAGTGTAGTCCTCTACGAGCAGTACTTC. Its translation is CAISVVLYEQYF.

A word on this clonotype: With a much larger clone just one base away, this may be a read error. This chain connects TRBV2 to TRBJ1-2; D gene unclear. The CDR3 is made up of 15 amino acids. CDR1 is SNHLY, CDR2 FYNNEI, per germline. CDR3 loop: CASTQEGPSNYGCTF. CDR3 nucleotides: TGTGCCAGCACCCAGGAGGGCCCTTCTAACTATGGCTGCACCTTC.

This clonotype was found a few times. V is TRBV14 and J is TRBJ1-2; D is possibly TRBD1 (5 bases). Germline CDR1 SGHDN, CDR2 FVKESK. The CDR3 is 13 residues long. Trimming cost V 4 bases and J 7 bases, with 13 bases left between them. Here the CDR3 reads CASSRDVALGYTF. CDR3 bases: TGTGCCAGCAGCCGGGACGTTGCCCTTGGCTACACCTTC.

Remarks on this clonotype: Lacking the conserved final phenylalanine or tryptophan, this CDR3 likely reflects a read error. The V gene is TRBV19, the J gene TRBJ1-1; TRBD1 aligns across 7 bases. The CDR3 totals 14 residues. V lost 5 bases to trimming and J lost 0 bases; unmatched junction nucleotides: 3. Germline CDR1 reads LNHDA; CDR2 reads SQIVND (reference sequence). The CDR3 sequence is CASSAGQMNTEAFL. CDR3 sequence (DNA): TGTGCCAGTAGTGCGGGACAGATGAACACTGAAGCTTTCCTT.

The CDR3 DNA sequence: TGTGCCAGCAGTGCGACGACAGGACCCACTGGCTATGGCTACACCTTC. As protein: CASSATTGPTGYGYTF. The chain joins TRBV25-1 to TRBJ1-2; tentative D call: TRBD1 (6 bases). Trimming cost V 4 bases and J 4 bases, with 19 bases left between them. Germline CDR1 and CDR2: MGHDK and SYGVNS. This CDR3 contains 16 residues.

This clonotype was counted a few times. The J gene is TRBJ1-1, the V gene TRBV12-3 or TRBV12-4; possibly TRBD1 for D (5 bases). Trimming left V 8 bases short and J 7 bases short, with 17 bases between. The CDR3 totals 13 residues. The CDR3: CASRGRPLGEAFF. The CDR3 nucleotides are TGTGCCAGCCGGGGCAGGCCCCTGGGTGAAGCTTTCTTT.

The rearrangement joins TRBV12-3 or TRBV12-4 to TRBJ1-2; tentatively, D is TRBD1 (6 bases). The CDR3 consists of 13 residues. V lost 6 bases and J 7 bases, leaving 15 bases between the germline ends. As DNA, the CDR3 is TGTGCCAGCAGGAAAACAGGGTTTGCTGGCTACACCTTC. Translated: CASRKTGFAGYTF.

The chain carries TRBV18 and TRBJ2-7; TRBD1 agrees at 7 bases. In germline, CDR1 is KGHSH, CDR2 LQKENI. The V segment lost 2 bases and the J segment 9 bases; nucleotides outside the gene matches: 7. This CDR3 has 13 amino acids. CDR3 nucleotide sequence: TGTGCCAGCTCACCAGGGACAGAACACAGGCAGTACTTC. Translating gives CASSPGTEHRQYF.

The sample holds a few counts of this clonotype. The chain combines TRBV7-3 with TRBJ2-7; possible D gene TRBD1, 5 bases. This CDR3 comprises 15 residues. Germline CDR1 SGHTA, CDR2 FQGTGA. V lost 5 bases and J 2 bases, leaving 16 bases between the germline ends. CDR3 in amino acids: CASSEGTGIPYEQYF. CDR3 in DNA: TGTGCCAGCAGCGAAGGTACAGGAATCCCCTACGAGCAGTACTTC.

In its sample, this clonotype was seen a few times. This chain uses TRBV29-1 with TRBJ1-2, with no clear D. V was shortened by 5 bases and J by 7 bases, with 11 bases between the two germline ends. Germline CDR1 SQVTM, CDR2 ANQGSEA. This CDR3 has 11 amino acids. For the CDR3, the DNA is TGCAGCGTTCCGGGGATGGGTGGCTACACCTTC. This sequence encodes CSVPGMGGYTF.

This clonotype occurred a few times. The chain couples TRBV30 to TRBJ1-1; D possibly corresponds to TRBD1 (5 bases). CDR3 length: 14 amino acids. Trimming pared 1 base from V and 1 base from J, leaving 10 bases between. Germline values: CDR1 GTSNPN, CDR2 SVGIG (reference sequence). CDR3 residues: CAWSEGLQNTEAFF. The CDR3 DNA reads TGTGCCTGGAGTGAGGGACTCCAGAACACTGAAGCTTTCTTT.

The chain couples TRBV12-3 or TRBV12-4 to TRBJ2-7, with 7 bases fitting TRBD1. The junction had 10 bases not matched to a gene; V was cut back by 5 bases and J by 6 bases. This CDR3 comprises 14 residues. The CDR3 DNA follows: TGTGCCAGCAGTCCATCGACAGGGTCGGGCGAGCAGTACTTC. Translation: CASSPSTGSGEQYF.

The J gene is TRBJ2-5, the V gene TRBV9; D remains ambiguous. The CDR3 is 12 residues long. V lost 0 bases and J lost 6, with 6 bases in between. CDR1 is SGDLS and CDR2 is YYNGEE in the germline V gene. CDR3 nucleotide sequence: TGTGCCAGCAGCGTAGAGTCCCAGACCCAGTACTTC. This translates into CASSVESQTQYF.

The chain has TRBV28 and TRBJ1-5; a weak D match, TRBD1 (5 bases). This CDR3 has 15 residues. V dropped 6 bases and J dropped 3 bases, with 15 bases sitting between them. The germline gives CDR1 MDHEN, CDR2 SYDVKM. CDR3 protein: CASSLGLGVNQPQHF. The CDR3 bases are TGTGCCAGCAGCTTAGGATTAGGGGTCAATCAGCCCCAGCATTTT.

This chain connects TRBV29-1 to TRBJ1-1; perhaps TRBD1 as D (6 bases). The germline V and J ends were trimmed by 4 bases and 10 bases, with 10 bases remaining between them. The length of the CDR3 is 10 residues. The germline V gene has CDR1 SQVTM and CDR2 ANQGSEA. The CDR3 coding sequence is TGCAGCGTTGCCCCAGGGGCAGCTTTCTTT. Translation gives CSVAPGAAFF.

V and J are TRBV30 and TRBJ1-2; D is unresolved. Trimming took 4 bases from V and 5 from J, leaving 11 bases between them. Germline lookup yields CDR1 GTSNPN and CDR2 SVGIG (reference sequence). The CDR3 has 12 residues. The CDR3 is CAWNIGEYGYTF. The CDR3 DNA is TGTGCCTGGAACATCGGGGAATATGGCTACACCTTC. The full variable domain, with the rest looked up from reference TRBV30 and TRBJ1-2, is SQTIHQWPATLVQPVGSPLSLECTVEGTSNPNLYWYRQAAGRGLQLLFYSVGIGQISSEVPQNLSASRPQDRQFILSSKKLLLSDSGFYLCAWNIGEYGYTFGSGTRLTVV.